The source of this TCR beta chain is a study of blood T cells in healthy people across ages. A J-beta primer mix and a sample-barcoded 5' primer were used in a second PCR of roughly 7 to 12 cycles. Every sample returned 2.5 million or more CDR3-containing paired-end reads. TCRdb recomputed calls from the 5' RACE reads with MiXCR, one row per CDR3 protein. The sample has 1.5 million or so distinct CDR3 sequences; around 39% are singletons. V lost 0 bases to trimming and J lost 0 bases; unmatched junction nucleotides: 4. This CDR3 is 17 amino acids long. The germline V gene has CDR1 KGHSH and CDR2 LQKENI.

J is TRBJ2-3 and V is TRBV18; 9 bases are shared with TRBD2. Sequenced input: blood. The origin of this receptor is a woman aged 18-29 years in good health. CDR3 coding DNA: TGTGCCAGCTCACCACCCACTAGCGGGCTCAGCACAGATACGCAGTATTTT. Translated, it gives CASSPPTSGLSTDTQYF. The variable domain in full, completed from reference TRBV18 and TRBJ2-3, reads NAGVMQNPRHLVRRRGQEARLRCSPMKGHSHVYWYRQLPEEGLKFMVYLQKENIIDESGMPKERFSAEFPKEGPSILRIQQVVRGDSAAYFCASSPPTSGLSTDTQYFGPGTRLTVL.